The 10 T cell receptor beta chains in this list originate from one sample, sequenced in a study of post-analysis software for immune sequencing data (dated by TCRdb to the mid-2010s). Library prep was done by PCR. Sequencing relied on an Illumina HiSeq 2500. Unique molecular identifiers were incorporated into TCR beta cDNA libraries to reduce PCR and sequencing biases. The public reads were reprocessed in TCRdb via fastp at Q25 and MiXCR, keeping in-frame beta chains. Each entry is one CDR3 protein sequence, shown with its most common DNA and genes. This sample gives some 690,000 distinct CDR3 sequences in total; approximately 59% of them show up just once. 11% of the sample is taken by the ten largest. These receptors have no identified antigens. Study-wide conclusions, independent of this receptor: Four or five TRBV segments, including TRBV5-6, TRBV5-1 and TRBV20-1, were significantly more frequent in patients than controls.

The sample taken for sequencing was blood. The receptors originated from a girl between 2 and 10 years old with multiple sclerosis.

This chain links TRBV5-1 with TRBJ1-4; no definite D call. Trimming left V 0 bases short and J 8 bases short, with 8 bases between. In germline, CDR1 is SGHRS, CDR2 YFSETQ. There are 13 residues in the CDR3. The CDR3 sequence: CASSLEGNEKLFF. DNA of the CDR3: TGCGCCAGCAGCTTGGAGGGAAACGAAAAACTGTTTTTT.

The chain has TRBV27 and TRBJ2-7; D might be TRBD1 or TRBD2, each matching 5 bases. Trimming removed 0 bases at V and 3 bases at J, with 15 bases between. This CDR3 has 16 amino acids. Germline lookup yields CDR1 MNHEY and CDR2 SMNVEV (reference sequence). This CDR3 is CASSLSAEGLVYEQYF. The CDR3 DNA reads TGTGCCAGCAGTTTATCGGCTGAGGGGCTAGTCTACGAGCAGTACTTC.

This clonotype was counted between two and nine times. The chain uses TRBV18 and TRBJ2-1; 7 nucleotides match TRBD1. J was trimmed by 5 bases and V by 0 bases; bases with no gene match: 4. CDR1 and CDR2 from the germline V gene are KGHSH and LQKENI. The CDR3 has 15 amino acids. The CDR3 loop reads CASSPPGTANNEQFF. DNA for the CDR3: TGTGCCAGCTCACCACCCGGGACAGCGAACAATGAGCAGTTCTTC.

The sample holds one count of this clonotype. CDR3 amino acids: CSARFRRASIYEQYF. CDR3 coding DNA: TGCAGTGCTAGGTTCCGGAGGGCCAGTATATACGAGCAGTACTTC. The V call is TRBV20-1, the J call TRBJ2-7, with D possibly matching TRBD2 (6 bases). The length of the CDR3 is 15 residues. V was shortened by 3 bases and J by 4 bases, with 19 bases between the two germline ends. From germline, CDR1 is DFQATT and CDR2 SNEGSKA (reference sequence).

This chain links TRBV20-1 with TRBJ2-3; possibly TRBD2 for D (7 bases). V was shortened by 6 bases and J by 4 bases, with 14 bases between the two germline ends. The CDR3 covers 13 residues. Germline V lookup: CDR1 DFQATT, CDR2 SNEGSKA (reference sequence). The CDR3 DNA reads TGCAGTGCCCGCGCGGGGGCGGCAGATACGCAGTATTTT. It translates to CSARAGAADTQYF.

This clonotype was observed a handful of times. This chain joins TRBV10-3 and TRBJ2-5; no clear D gene. Germline V gives CDR1 ENHRY, CDR2 SYGVKD. The CDR3 is 14 amino acids. Trimming left V 9 bases short and J 1 base short, with 15 bases between. The CDR3 reads CAIPRCWGQETQYF. For the CDR3, the DNA is TGTGCCATACCTCGGTGTTGGGGCCAAGAGACCCAGTACTTC.

This clonotype was seen a handful of times. V is TRBV7-9 and J is TRBJ2-1, with 11 bases matching TRBD2. The J segment lost 6 bases and the V segment lost 8 bases, leaving 3 bases of the junction unmatched. The CDR3 is 13 residues long. The V gene's germline CDR1 is SEHNR and CDR2 FQNEAQ (reference sequence). CDR3 DNA: TGTGCCAGCCCGGGACTAGCGGCCAATGAGCAGTTCTTC. The encoded protein is CASPGLAANEQFF.

The chain recombines TRBV15 with TRBJ2-1; 12 bases agree with TRBD1. The trim removed 9 bases at V and 7 bases at J, leaving 10 bases unmatched. The CDR3 consists of 15 residues. Per the germline V gene, CDR1 is LNHNV and CDR2 is YYDKDF (reference sequence). The CDR3 DNA reads as TGTGCCACAGGAGCTGTGGGACAGGGGGCGAATGAGCAGTTCTTC. Translation: CATGAVGQGANEQFF. The full variable domain, its missing parts supplied by reference TRBV15 and TRBJ2-1, is DAMVIQNPRYQVTQFGKPVTLSCSQTLNHNVMYWYQQKSSQAPKLLFHYYDKDFNNEADTPDNFQSRRPNTSFCFLDIRSPGLGDTAMYLCATGAVGQGANEQFFGPGTRLTVL.

This rearrangement joins TRBV4-3 to TRBJ1-5; TRBD1 might be the D (6 bases). The germline gives CDR1 LGHNA, CDR2 YSLEER. This CDR3 contains 15 residues. Trimming cost V 0 bases and J 5 bases, with 11 bases left between them. The CDR3 here is CASSQDYQGHQPQHF. CDR3 nucleotides: TGCGCCAGCAGCCAAGATTATCAGGGGCATCAGCCCCAGCATTTT.

The genes are TRBV4-2 and TRBJ2-2; no firm D call. Deletions cut 2 bases from V and 1 base from J, with 2 bases between. Germline V gives CDR1 LGHNA, CDR2 YNFKEQ. The CDR3 loop spans 13 amino acids. The CDR3 is CASSQRNTGELFF. The CDR3 DNA reads as TGTGCCAGCAGCCAAAGGAACACCGGGGAGCTGTTTTTT.